The T cell receptor (beta chain) under discussion was sequenced for a study of blood T cells in healthy people across ages. This clonotype was seen a few times. For the second PCR, which ran for about 6 to 11 cycles, a sample-barcoded 5' primer and a J-beta primer mix were used. TCRdb ran MiXCR on the 5' RACE reads and lists one entry per CDR3 protein. The table lists around 800,000 distinct CDR3 sequences, about 59% of them singletons. The germline V gene encodes CDR1 PRHDT and CDR2 FYEKMQ (reference sequence). This CDR3 region has 12 residues. V dropped 6 bases and J dropped 7 bases, with 7 bases sitting between them. Donors were systemically healthy Caucasian individuals from Russia aged about 6 to 100 years.

This TCR came from a man aged 25-45 years in good health. The rearrangement uses TRBV13 and TRBJ1-6; D is undetermined. The sample comprised blood. The chain's CDR3 is CASSGLNSPLHF. The DNA of the CDR3 is TGTGCCAGCAGTGGACTCAATTCACCCCTCCACTTT.